Presented here are 20 T cell receptor beta chains from one specimen sequenced in a study of cytomegalovirus exposure and HLA in healthy donors. PCR used 60 Vbeta primers and 13 Jbeta primers. The method was immunoSEQ multiplex PCR; TCRdb's version includes in-frame clones alone and lacks a portion of them. Its clone listing holds 200,000 to 250,000 clones. The sample comprised PBMCs. The receptors here all came from a girl aged 2-15 years in good health and CMV-seropositive.

Comments on this clone: An end of the junction differs from the germline gene, which may be a read error. The chain is built from TRBV2 and TRBJ1-4; possible D gene TRBD1, 6 bases. The germline CDR1 and CDR2 sequences are SNHLY and FYNNEI. This CDR3 region has 14 residues. The DNA of the CDR3 is TGTGCCGGCAGCCTTCAGGGGTATAATGAAAAACTGTTTTTT. Its protein product is CAGSLQGYNEKLFF. Filled out from reference TRBV2 and TRBJ1-4, the complete variable domain reads EPEVTQTPSHQVTQMGQEVILRCVPISNHLYFYWYRQILGQKVEFLVSFYNNEISEKSEIFDDQFSVERPDGSNFTLKIRSTKLEDSAMYFCAGSLQGYNEKLFFGSGTQLSVL.

The CDR3 coding sequence is TGTGCCAGACGGGACAGGGGGATCGACAATGAGCAGTTCTTC. The encoded protein is CARRDRGIDNEQFF. The chain uses TRBV11-3 and TRBJ2-1; TRBD1 agrees at 11 bases. Germline V gene lookup returns CDR1 SGHNT and CDR2 YENEEA. Germline trimming cut 9 bases from V and 5 bases from J; bases unmatched to any gene: 6. The CDR3 is 14 amino acids.

The V call is TRBV10-1, the J call TRBJ1-3; D is undetermined. Trimming removed 3 bases from V and 3 bases from J, with 6 bases in between. This CDR3 spans 13 amino acids. Germline V gives CDR1 WNHNN, CDR2 SYGVQD (reference sequence). The CDR3 region has the DNA TGCGCCAGCAGTGAAGAGCTTGGAAACACCATATATTTT. It translates to CASSEELGNTIYF.

The chain recombines TRBV7-8 with TRBJ1-5; 7 bases are a match to TRBD1. The germline CDR1 and CDR2 sequences are SGHVS and FQNEAQ. This CDR3 spans 14 amino acids. The V and J ends lost 5 bases and 6 bases, in that order; junction bases with no gene match: 7. CDR3 sequence reads: CASSPGGGFQPQHF. DNA of the CDR3: TGTGCCAGCAGCCCCGGAGGGGGCTTTCAGCCCCAGCATTTT.

V is TRBV19 and J is TRBJ1-2; no clear D. V shed 6 bases and J shed 4 bases, with 15 bases lying between them. Germline values: CDR1 LNHDA, CDR2 SQIVND (reference sequence). The CDR3 covers 14 residues. The CDR3 DNA is TGTGCCAGTAGCGCCCGGCAGGCGGGCTATGGCTACACCTTC. This translates into CASSARQAGYGYTF.

The chain has TRBV4-1 and TRBJ2-1; D call uncertain. Looked up from germline, CDR1 is MGHRA and CDR2 is YSYEKL. There are 15 residues in the CDR3. V was pared by 0 bases and J by 1 base, with 7 bases between. The CDR3 region has the DNA TGCGCCAGCAGCCAAGACCTAGATTCCTACAATGAGCAGTTCTTC. It yields the protein CASSQDLDSYNEQFF.

The chain couples TRBV6-1 to TRBJ2-5; 9 bases agree with TRBD2. This CDR3 contains 14 residues. Germline CDR1 MNHNS, CDR2 SASEGT. V shed 4 bases, J shed 4 bases, and the junction held 4 bases outside the gene matches. This CDR3 is CASSVSGSLETQYF. The CDR3 region has the DNA TGTGCCAGCAGTGTTAGCGGGAGCCTAGAGACCCAGTACTTC.

V and J are TRBV7-9 and TRBJ1-3; tentative D call: TRBD1 (5 bases). V lost 3 bases, J lost 0 bases, and 9 bases lay in between. The germline V gene has CDR1 SEHNR and CDR2 FQNEAQ (reference sequence). The CDR3 sequence is 15 residues long. The CDR3 protein is CASSFGRDSGNTIYF. In nucleotides, the CDR3 is TGTGCCAGCAGCTTTGGCAGGGACTCTGGAAACACCATATATTTT.

This sequence joins TRBV28 and TRBJ2-7; TRBD1 aligns across 7 bases. The length of the CDR3 is 13 residues. The trim removed 7 bases at V and 4 bases at J, leaving 7 bases unmatched. Germline CDR1 is MDHEN and CDR2 is SYDVKM. The CDR3: CASTSGTAYEQYF. For the CDR3, the DNA is TGTGCCAGCACTTCAGGGACAGCTTACGAGCAGTACTTC. Based on the CDR3 plus reference TRBV28 and TRBJ2-7, the full variable domain is DVKVTQSSRYLVKRTGEKVFLECVQDMDHENMFWYRQDPGLGLRLIYFSYDVKMKEKGDIPEGYSVSREKKERFSLILESASTNQTSMYLCASTSGTAYEQYFGPGTRLTVT.

The chain links TRBV10-2 to TRBJ1-2; no clear D. With 4 bases removed from V and 2 bases from J, the gap between germline ends came to 11 bases. Germline V gives CDR1 WSHSY, CDR2 SAAADI. This CDR3 contains 14 residues. The CDR3 sequence is CASSVLGENYGYTF. The DNA of the CDR3 is TGCGCCAGCAGTGTTCTCGGGGAAAACTATGGCTACACCTTC.

The genes are TRBV7-2 and TRBJ2-3; TRBD2 aligns across 8 bases. The junction had 5 bases not matched to a gene; V was cut back by 2 bases and J by 1 base. The length of the CDR3 is 16 residues. CDR1 SGHTA and CDR2 FQGNSA come from the germline V gene. The DNA of the CDR3 is TGTGCCAGCAGCTTATCAGCGGGAGTGGGCACAGATACGCAGTATTTT. This translates into CASSLSAGVGTDTQYF.

The chain joins TRBV7-2 to TRBJ2-3, with 7 positions matching TRBD2. Germline lookup yields CDR1 SGHTA and CDR2 FQGNSA. Trimming removed 2 bases from V and 2 bases from J; junction bases left unmatched: 7. This CDR3 contains 16 residues. The CDR3 is CASSLSSGTPTDTQYF. In nucleotides, the CDR3 is TGTGCCAGCAGCTTAAGCAGCGGGACCCCCACAGATACGCAGTATTTT.

This rearrangement joins TRBV27 to TRBJ2-7; TRBD1 matches at 10 bases. The CDR3 loop spans 17 amino acids. CDR1 is MNHEY, CDR2 SMNVEV, per germline (reference sequence). The V and J ends lost 5 bases and 3 bases, in that order; junction bases with no gene match: 13. This CDR3 is CASSPAKTGGPFYEQYF. The CDR3 DNA reads TGTGCCAGCAGTCCAGCAAAGACAGGGGGCCCATTCTACGAGCAGTACTTC.

V is TRBV19 and J is TRBJ2-7; TRBD1 might be the D (6 bases). Germline lookup yields CDR1 LNHDA and CDR2 SQIVND (reference sequence). The length of the CDR3 is 14 residues. V was trimmed by 5 bases and J by 2 bases, leaving 13 bases between them. The CDR3 nucleotides are TGTGCCAGTAGTCCCACCACAGGGACCTACGAGCAGTACTTC. This gives the protein CASSPTTGTYEQYF.

The chain recombines TRBV2 with TRBJ1-5; D is possibly TRBD1 (6 bases). The CDR3 is 13 amino acids. Per the germline V gene, CDR1 is SNHLY and CDR2 is FYNNEI. Between the trimmed V and J ends, which lost 4 bases and 5 bases, there was a span of 9 bases. The CDR3 is CASSVEGDQPQHF. CDR3 in DNA: TGTGCCAGCAGTGTCGAGGGGGATCAGCCCCAGCATTTT.

V is TRBV4-1 and J is TRBJ2-1; 9 bases align to TRBD2. J gave up 0 bases and V 4 bases, and 4 bases lay outside the gene matches. Germline V gene lookup returns CDR1 MGHRA and CDR2 YSYEKL. CDR3 size: 16 residues. DNA of the CDR3: TGCGCCAGCAGCCGGACTAGCGCGAGCTCCTACAATGAGCAGTTCTTC. Translating gives CASSRTSASSYNEQFF.

The chain joins TRBV11-2 to TRBJ1-1, with D possibly being TRBD1 (6 bases). The CDR3 runs 16 residues. Germline CDR1 and CDR2: SGHAT and FQNNGV. V was pared by 3 bases and J by 1 base, with 15 bases between. The CDR3 nucleotides are TGTGCCAGCAGCTTTACACAGGGCATGGGGAACACTGAAGCTTTCTTT. It codes for CASSFTQGMGNTEAFF.

Details on this clone: One junction end disagrees with the germline gene, perhaps due to a read error. V gene TRBV5-1 combines with J gene TRBJ1-2; 10 bases align to TRBD1. The CDR3 runs to 11 residues. Per the germline V gene, CDR1 is SGHRS and CDR2 is YFSETQ. CDR3 DNA sequence: TGCGCCAGCAGCGTAGACAGGGGGCTCAACTTC. This encodes CASSVDRGLNF.

The chain couples TRBV2 to TRBJ2-2; tentatively, D is TRBD1 (5 bases). The CDR3 extends over 16 amino acids. V dropped 3 bases and J dropped 2 bases, with 13 bases sitting between them. Germline loops: CDR1 SNHLY, CDR2 FYNNEI. CDR3 region: CASSDTDRINTGELFF. CDR3 nucleotide sequence: TGTGCCAGCAGTGATACCGACAGAATTAACACCGGGGAGCTGTTTTTT.

The rearrangement joins TRBV11-2 to TRBJ1-1; D unresolved. CDR1 and CDR2 from the germline V gene are SGHAT and FQNNGV. The CDR3 is made up of 12 amino acids. V was clipped by 7 bases and J by 10 bases, with 16 bases between them. CDR3 region: CASTRREGGAFF. The CDR3 DNA sequence: TGTGCCAGCACCCGGAGAGAGGGCGGAGCTTTCTTT.